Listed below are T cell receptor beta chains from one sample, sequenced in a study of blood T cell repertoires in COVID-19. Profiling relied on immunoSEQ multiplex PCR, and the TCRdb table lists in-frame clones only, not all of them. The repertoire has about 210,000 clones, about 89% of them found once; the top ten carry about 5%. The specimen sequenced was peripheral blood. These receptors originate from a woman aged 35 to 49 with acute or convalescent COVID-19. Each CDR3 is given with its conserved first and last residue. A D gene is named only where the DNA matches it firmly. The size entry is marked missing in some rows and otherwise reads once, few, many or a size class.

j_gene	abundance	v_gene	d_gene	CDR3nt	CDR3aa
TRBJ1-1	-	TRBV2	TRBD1	TGTGCCAGTCACCTAGACAGGGGGCAGGTGACTGAAGCTTTCTTT	CASHLDRGQVTEAFF
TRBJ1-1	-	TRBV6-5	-	TGTGCCAGCAGCCCCCCCCTTACGCAGGGCACTGAAGCTTTCTTT	CASSPPLTQGTEAFF
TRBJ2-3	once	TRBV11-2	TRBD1	TGTGCCAGCAGCTTAGGTAGAGGGACAGGCACAGATACGCAGTATTTT	CASSLGRGTGTDTQYF
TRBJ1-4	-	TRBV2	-	TGTGCCAGCAATCAGCGAGTTGCAACTAATGAAAAACTGTTTTTT	CASNQRVATNEKLFF
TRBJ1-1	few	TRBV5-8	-	TGTGCCAGCAGCTGGGGGGGAGGTGAAGCTTTCTTT	CASSWGGGEAFF
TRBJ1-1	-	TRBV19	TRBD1	TGTGCCAGTAGTTTGACAGGGTGGAGCACTGAAGCTTTCTTT	CASSLTGWSTEAFF
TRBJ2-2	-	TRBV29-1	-	TGCAGCGTTGAAGAGGGCACACAGTATAACACCGGGGAGCTGTTTTTT	CSVEEGTQYNTGELFF
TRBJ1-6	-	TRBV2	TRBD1	TGTGCCAGCAGTGAATACAGGGGTAATTCACCCCTCCACTTT	CASSEYRGNSPLHF
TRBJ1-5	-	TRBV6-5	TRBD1	TGTGCCAGCAGGAGGGGACAGGGGGCAGAGCAGCCCCAGCATTTT	CASRRGQGAEQPQHF
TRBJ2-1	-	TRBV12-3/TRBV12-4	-	TGTGCCAGCAGTTCCGGGACATACAATGAGCAGTTCTTC	CASSSGTYNEQFF
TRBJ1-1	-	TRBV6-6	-	TGTGCCAGCAGCCCCGTGTCAGGGTTCGGTGCTGAAGCTTTCTTT	CASSPVSGFGAEAFF
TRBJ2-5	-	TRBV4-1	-	TGCGCCAGCAGCCAATTCGGAGACTGGCGTCTACCCCCGTACTTC	CASSQFGDWRLPPYF
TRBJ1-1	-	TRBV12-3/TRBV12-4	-	TGTGCCAGCAGATTGGCTGGGAACACTGAAGCTTTCTTT	CASRLAGNTEAFF
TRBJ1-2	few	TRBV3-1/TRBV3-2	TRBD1	TGTGCCAGCAGCCTACAGGGGAGGAACTATGGCTACACCTTC	CASSLQGRNYGYTF
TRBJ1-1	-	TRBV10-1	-	TGCGCCAGCAGTTCAAACACTGAAGCTTTCTTT	CASSSNTEAFF
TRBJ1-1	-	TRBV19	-	TGTGCCAGTAGTATAGAAAGTGTTGGGAGAGAAGCTTTCTTT	CASSIESVGREAFF
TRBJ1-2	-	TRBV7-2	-	TGTGCCAGCAGCCGGACCGGGACACCTGGGGGCTACACCTTC	CASSRTGTPGGYTF
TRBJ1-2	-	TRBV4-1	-	TGCGCCAGCAGCCAAGTCGGTCTCGAGCTCTATGGCTACACCTTC	CASSQVGLELYGYTF
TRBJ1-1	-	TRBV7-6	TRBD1	TGTGCCAGCAGCTTACCGGGACAGGGCGACCTTTTGAACACTGAAGCTTTCTTT	CASSLPGQGDLLNTEAFF
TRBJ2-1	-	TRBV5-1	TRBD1	TGCGCCAGCAGCTGGGGGGCAGGGGGCAACCACAATGAGCAGTTCTTC	CASSWGAGGNHNEQFF
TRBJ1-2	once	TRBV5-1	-	TGCGCCAGCAGCCAAGACAATAACTATGGCTACACCTTC	CASSQDNNYGYTF
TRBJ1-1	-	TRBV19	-	TGTGCCAGTAGTATAACTCTAGGCAGGGGCACTGAAGCTTTCTTT	CASSITLGRGTEAFF
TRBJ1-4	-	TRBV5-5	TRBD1	TGTGCCAGCAGCTCAGCCGGGGGACAGGGTTTAGAAAAACTGTTTTTT	CASSSAGGQGLEKLFF
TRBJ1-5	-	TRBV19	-	TGTGCCAGTAGTATCAGCAGGGTTAGCAATCAGCCCCAGCATTTT	CASSISRVSNQPQHF
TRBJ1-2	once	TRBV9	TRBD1	TGTGCCAGCAGCCCCCGGGACAGTCAGGGTGGCTACACCTTC	CASSPRDSQGGYTF
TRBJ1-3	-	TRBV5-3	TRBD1	TGTGCCAGAGGGTCGACAGGGCACTCTGGAAACACCATATATTTT	CARGSTGHSGNTIYF
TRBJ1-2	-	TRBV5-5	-	TGTGCCAGCAGGATCAAAGCCCCAAGTAACTATGGCTACACCTTC	CASRIKAPSNYGYTF
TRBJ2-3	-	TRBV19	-	TGTGCCAGTAGTACTAGTCCGGCAGATACGCAGTATTTT	CASSTSPADTQYF
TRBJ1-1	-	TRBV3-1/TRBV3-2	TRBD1	TGTGCCAGCAGCCGGACAGGAGATGAAGCTTTCTTT	CASSRTGDEAFF
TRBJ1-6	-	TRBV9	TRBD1	TGTGCCAGCAGCATCGGACAGGGGTCATCACCCCTCCACTTT	CASSIGQGSSPLHF
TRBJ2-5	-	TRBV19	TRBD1	TGTGCCAGTAGGTCAGGGGGCTATGAGACCCAGTACTTC	CASRSGGYETQYF
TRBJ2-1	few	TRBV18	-	TGTGCCAGCTCACCAGAGACAGGAGTCCTCCCCAATGAGCAGTTCTTC	CASSPETGVLPNEQFF
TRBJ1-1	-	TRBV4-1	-	TGCGCCAGCAGATCAACTCGAGGCACTGAAGCTTTCTTT	CASRSTRGTEAFF
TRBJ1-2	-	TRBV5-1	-	TGCGCCAGCAGCTTGTCCGGGAGCTATGGCTACACCTTC	CASSLSGSYGYTF
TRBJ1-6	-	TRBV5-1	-	TGCGCCAGCAGCCTGAGCGGGTCGTCCTCCTATAATTCACCCCTCCACTTT	CASSLSGSSSYNSPLHF
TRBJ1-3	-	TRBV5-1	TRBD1	TGCGCCAGCAGTCTAGGACAGGCCTCTGGAAACACCATATATTTT	CASSLGQASGNTIYF
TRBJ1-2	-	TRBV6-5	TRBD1	TGTGCCAGCAGCCGCCACCACAGGGGGGACTATGGCTACACCTTC	CASSRHHRGDYGYTF
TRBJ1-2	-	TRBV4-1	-	TGCGCCAGCAGCCAAGAGGAGCGCGCCTATGGCTACACCTTC	CASSQEERAYGYTF
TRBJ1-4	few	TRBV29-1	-	TGCAGCGTTGGGGTACAGGCTGAAAAACTGTTTTTT	CSVGVQAEKLFF
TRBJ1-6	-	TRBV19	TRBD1	TGTGCCAGTAGTATAACAGGGGCGGCTTCACCCCTCCACTTT	CASSITGAASPLHF
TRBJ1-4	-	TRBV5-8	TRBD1	TGTGCCAGCAGCCCTGGACAGGGGGCGGGTGAAAAACTGTTTTTT	CASSPGQGAGEKLFF
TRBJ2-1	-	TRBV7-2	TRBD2	TGTGCCAGCAGCTCCCCCACCGGGACTAGCGGGGGGGGTCAGTTCTTC	CASSSPTGTSGGGQFF
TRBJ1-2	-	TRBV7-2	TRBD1	TGTGCCAGCAGCTTAGCGGGACAGTACTATGGCTACACCTTC	CASSLAGQYYGYTF
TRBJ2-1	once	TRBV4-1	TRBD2	TGCGCCAGCAGCCAAGCTAGCGGGGGCCTTAATGAGCAGTTCTTC	CASSQASGGLNEQFF
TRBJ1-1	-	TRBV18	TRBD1	TGTGCCAGCTCACAGGGACAGGGTGAAGCTTTCTTT	CASSQGQGEAFF
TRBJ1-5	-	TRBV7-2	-	TGTGCCAGCAGCTTAAGAGTAGATCAGCCCCAGCATTTT	CASSLRVDQPQHF
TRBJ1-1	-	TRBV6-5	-	TGTGCCAGCAGGTCCCAACAGAACACTGAAGCTTTCTTT	CASRSQQNTEAFF
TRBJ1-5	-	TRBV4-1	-	TGCGCCAGCAGCATAGCCGGTTTAGGTATTAGCAATCAGCCCCAGCATTTT	CASSIAGLGISNQPQHF
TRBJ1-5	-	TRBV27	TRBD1	TGTGCCAGCAGTTCTCTCCGGGACAGGGGAAGTAGCAATCAGCCCCAGCATTTT	CASSSLRDRGSSNQPQHF
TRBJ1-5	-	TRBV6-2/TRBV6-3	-	TGTGCCAGCAGCACACTAAGGGGGGGGAGCAATCAGCCCCAGCATTTT	CASSTLRGGSNQPQHF
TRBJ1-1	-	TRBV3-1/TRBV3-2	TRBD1	TGTGCCAGCAGCCGGAGCCCGACAGGGCTGAACACTGAAGCTTTCTTT	CASSRSPTGLNTEAFF
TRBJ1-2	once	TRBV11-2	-	TGTGCCAGCAGCTTAGCAGGCTCCTATGGCTACACCTTC	CASSLAGSYGYTF
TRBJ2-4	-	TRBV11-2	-	TGTGCCAGCACCTCTCATCAGGGAGCCAAAAACATTCAGTACTTC	CASTSHQGAKNIQYF
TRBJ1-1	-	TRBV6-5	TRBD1	TGTGCCAGCAGTTACATGTGGACAGGGGGGGAAGCTTTCTTT	CASSYMWTGGEAFF
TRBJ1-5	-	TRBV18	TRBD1	TGTGCCAGCTCGCCCCTGGGACAGGGAGGTCAGCCCCAGCATTTT	CASSPLGQGGQPQHF
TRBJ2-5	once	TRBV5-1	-	TGCGCCAGCAGCTCCGGACAGACTCAAGAGACCCAGTACTTC	CASSSGQTQETQYF
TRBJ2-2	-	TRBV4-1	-	TGCGCCAGCAGCCACTGGACAGAGGACACCGGGGAGCTGTTTTTT	CASSHWTEDTGELFF
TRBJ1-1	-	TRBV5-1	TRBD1	TGCGCCAGCAGACCGACAGGGGTAGCTGAAGCTTTCTTT	CASRPTGVAEAFF